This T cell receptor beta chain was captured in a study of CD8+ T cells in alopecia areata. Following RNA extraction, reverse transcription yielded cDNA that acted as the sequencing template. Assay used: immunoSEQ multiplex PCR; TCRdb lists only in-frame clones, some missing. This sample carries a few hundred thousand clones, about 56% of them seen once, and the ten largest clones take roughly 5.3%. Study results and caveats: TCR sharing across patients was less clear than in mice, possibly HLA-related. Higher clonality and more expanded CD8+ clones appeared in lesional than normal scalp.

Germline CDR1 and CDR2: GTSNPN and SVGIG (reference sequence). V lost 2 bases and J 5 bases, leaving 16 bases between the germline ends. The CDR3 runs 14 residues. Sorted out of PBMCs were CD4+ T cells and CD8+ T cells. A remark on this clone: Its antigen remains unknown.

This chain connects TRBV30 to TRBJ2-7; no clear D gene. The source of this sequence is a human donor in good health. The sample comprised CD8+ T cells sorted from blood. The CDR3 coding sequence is TGTGCCTGGAGTCCTTCTCCATGGGGTAACGAGCAGTACTTC. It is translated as CAWSPSPWGNEQYF.